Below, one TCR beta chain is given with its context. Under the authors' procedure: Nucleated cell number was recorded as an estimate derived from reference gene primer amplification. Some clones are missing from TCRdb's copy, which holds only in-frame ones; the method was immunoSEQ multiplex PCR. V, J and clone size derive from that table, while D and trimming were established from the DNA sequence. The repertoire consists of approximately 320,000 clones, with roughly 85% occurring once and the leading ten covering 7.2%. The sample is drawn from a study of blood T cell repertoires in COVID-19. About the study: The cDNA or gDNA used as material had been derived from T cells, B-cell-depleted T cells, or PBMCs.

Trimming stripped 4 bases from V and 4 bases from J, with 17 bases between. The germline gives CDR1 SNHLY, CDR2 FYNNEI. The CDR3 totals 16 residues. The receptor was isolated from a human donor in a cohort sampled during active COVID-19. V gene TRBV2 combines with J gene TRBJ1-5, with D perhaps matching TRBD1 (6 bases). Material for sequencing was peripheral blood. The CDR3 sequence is CASSGRTAPMNQPQHF. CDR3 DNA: TGTGCCAGCAGTGGTAGGACAGCCCCGATGAATCAGCCCCAGCATTTT.